These 3 T cell receptor beta chains came from one sample sequenced in a study of molecular identifiers for immune sequencing clone quantification. TCRdb reanalysed the PCR reads using MiXCR and keeps one entry per CDR3 protein. In the table there are roughly 630,000 distinct CDR3 sequences, around 25% of which are singletons. The source material was naive CD8+ T cells from blood, with Jurkat cell RNA spiked in. As for subset: FACS-sorted CD8+CD4-CCR7+CD45RA+ naive T cells. These receptors all stem from a human donor in good health. Some libraries in this study had Jurkat cell RNA spiked in.

On this clonotype: Because the CDR3 is missing its conserved closing phenylalanine or tryptophan, this is likely a read error. The J gene is TRBJ2-5, the V gene TRBV6-2 or TRBV6-3; TRBD1 matches at 11 bases. The CDR3 length is 15 residues. The V and J ends lost 5 bases and 5 bases, in that order; junction bases with no gene match: 7. Germline V gives CDR1 MNHEY, CDR2 SVGEGT. Here the CDR3 DNA reads TGTGCCAGCAGTAGACCGGGACAGGGGGTTGAGACCCAGTACCTC. It yields the protein CASSRPGQGVETQYL.

The table lists this clonotype with many counts. J is TRBJ2-3 and V is TRBV30; 7 bases agree with TRBD2. Germline V gene data show CDR1 as GTSNPN and CDR2 as SVGIG (reference sequence). Trimming cost V 1 base and J 1 base; bases outside gene matches: 2. The CDR3 has 14 residues. CDR3 sequence (DNA): TGTGCCTGGAGTGGGCTAGCGGGCACAGATACGCAGTATTTT. Protein: CAWSGLAGTDTQYF.

This sequence joins TRBV25-1 and TRBJ2-1, with D perhaps TRBD1 (5 bases). CDR3 length: 13 residues. The V gene lost 6 bases and the J gene lost 6 bases, with 12 bases spanning the gap. Germline V gives CDR1 MGHDK, CDR2 SYGVNS. This CDR3 reads CASSPTEINEQFF. As DNA, the CDR3 is TGTGCCAGCAGCCCGACAGAAATCAATGAGCAGTTCTTC.